Following are 21 T cell receptor beta chains from one sample sequenced in a study of blood T cells in healthy people across ages. Primed by a sample-barcoded 5' primer and a J-beta primer mix, a second PCR proceeded for about 7 to 11 cycles. Each CDR3 protein gets one entry after TCRdb re-called the 5' RACE reads with MiXCR. The table lists about 730,000 distinct CDR3 sequences, about 40% of them singletons. The sequenced sample was blood. These receptors were obtained from a woman aged 55-69 years in good health.

The rearrangement links TRBV20-1 to TRBJ2-4, with 7 bases fitting TRBD2. Unmatched junction bases numbered 15, after V lost 1 base and J lost 0 bases. CDR1 and CDR2 from the germline V gene are DFQATT and SNEGSKA (reference sequence). CDR3 length: 19 amino acids. CDR3 region: CSARVSLPSGKSAKNIQYF. The CDR3, as DNA: TGCAGTGCTAGAGTCTCGTTGCCCAGCGGGAAATCAGCCAAAAACATTCAGTACTTC.

This clonotype was detected a few times. The limits of the CDR3 on the DNA are not certain, so only TCRdb's listed CDR3 is given. CDR3 in amino acids: CASSSSTGADTQYF. This chain links TRBV5-1 with TRBJ2-3; the D segment call TRBD1 is taken from the table without a DNA check. The CDR3 has 14 amino acids, counting both end residues. Germline CDR1 SGHRS, CDR2 YFSETQ.

This sequence joins TRBV18 and TRBJ2-2, with 9 positions matching TRBD1. The trim removed 6 bases at V and 5 bases at J, leaving 7 bases unmatched. Germline CDR1 is KGHSH and CDR2 is LQKENI. This CDR3 contains 15 residues. The CDR3 bases are TGTGCCAGCTCGTCGGGACAGGGAAAAACCGGGGAGCTGTTTTTT. Amino acids: CASSSGQGKTGELFF.

The chain carries TRBV29-1 and TRBJ2-2; TRBD1 agrees at 9 bases. This CDR3 contains 14 residues. In germline, CDR1 is SQVTM, CDR2 ANQGSEA. In DNA form, the CDR3 reads TGCAGTGCTCTGGGGACAGGGTCCCCCGGGGAGCTGTTTTTT. As protein: CSALGTGSPGELFF.

J is TRBJ2-2 and V is TRBV3-1; D is undetermined. The CDR3 is 14 amino acids. Trimming removed 6 bases from V and 6 bases from J, with 14 bases in between. Germline V gene sequence: CDR1 LGHDT, CDR2 YNNKEL (reference sequence). DNA for the CDR3: TGTGCCAGCAGACTAAAAAATGACGCCGGGGAGCTGTTTTTT. This gives the protein CASRLKNDAGELFF.

Concerning this clonotype itself: A junction end diverges from the germline sequence, so it may reflect a read error. This chain uses TRBV12-3 or TRBV12-4 with TRBJ2-1, with TRBD2 matching 12 bases. The CDR3 contains 15 residues. The CDR3 DNA sequence: TGTGCCAGCAGTTTTTCTAGCGGGAGGGTCAATGAGCAGATCTTC. Protein product: CASSFSSGRVNEQIF.

The chain employs TRBV4-1 and TRBJ1-2; 8 bases are shared with TRBD1. J was trimmed by 0 bases and V by 3 bases; bases with no gene match: 6. CDR3 length: 16 amino acids. Looked up from germline, CDR1 is MGHRA and CDR2 is YSYEKL. The CDR3 protein is CASSHGGQETNYGYTF. The CDR3 nucleotides are TGCGCCAGCAGCCACGGGGGACAGGAAACTAACTATGGCTACACCTTC.

This chain joins TRBV20-1 and TRBJ1-2, with D unclear. CDR3 size: 13 residues. The V end was cut by 4 bases, the J end by 0 bases, with 9 bases between. Germline CDR1 DFQATT, CDR2 SNEGSKA (reference sequence). CDR3 region: CSATGPTNYGYTF. Here the CDR3 DNA reads TGCAGTGCTACGGGTCCTACTAACTATGGCTACACCTTC.

This clonotype was observed a handful of times. This chain links TRBV20-1 with TRBJ2-2, with no clear D. The CDR3 covers 11 residues. Trimming removed 4 bases at V and 3 bases at J, with 3 bases between. Germline lookup yields CDR1 DFQATT and CDR2 SNEGSKA (reference sequence). CDR3: CSAKDTGELFF. The CDR3 DNA sequence: TGCAGTGCTAAGGACACCGGGGAGCTGTTTTTT.

This clonotype was found a few times. The DNA for the CDR3 is TGTGCCAGCAGCAATCCGGGACTAGCGGGAGAAATGTCCTACAATGAGCAGTTCTTC. It encodes CASSNPGLAGEMSYNEQFF. V and J are TRBV7-9 and TRBJ2-1; 14 positions agree with TRBD2. This CDR3 comprises 19 residues. Unmatched junction bases numbered 10, after V lost 5 bases and J lost 1 base. Germline V gene sequence: CDR1 SEHNR, CDR2 FQNEAQ (reference sequence).

This clonotype was seen a handful of times. V usage is TRBV18 and J usage is TRBJ1-1, with D maybe TRBD1 (5 bases). V was shortened by 1 base and J by 2 bases, with 8 bases between the two germline ends. The CDR3 runs 14 residues. Germline V gene data show CDR1 as KGHSH and CDR2 as LQKENI. The CDR3 DNA reads TGTGCCAGCTCACCACAGGGGCACAACACTGAAGCTTTCTTT. Translating gives CASSPQGHNTEAFF.

The chain has TRBV9 and TRBJ2-2; D uncertain. Germline loops: CDR1 SGDLS, CDR2 YYNGEE. Trimming pared 0 bases from V and 0 bases from J, leaving 9 bases between. CDR3 length: 16 amino acids. CDR3 protein: CASSVVLASNTGELFF. CDR3 in DNA: TGTGCCAGCAGCGTAGTATTAGCTTCGAACACCGGGGAGCTGTTTTTT.

The V and J genes are TRBV28 and TRBJ2-5; TRBD1 aligns across 7 bases. CDR1 is MDHEN and CDR2 is SYDVKM in the germline V gene. This CDR3 spans 15 amino acids. J lost 5 bases, V lost 7 bases, and 13 bases had no gene match. As DNA, the CDR3 is TGTGCCAGCACCTCAACCACAGGGGTTGGCGAGACCCAGTACTTC. Encoded protein: CASTSTTGVGETQYF.

The chain carries TRBV19 and TRBJ2-7, with TRBD1 as a possible D gene (7 bases). Germline V gene sequence: CDR1 LNHDA, CDR2 SQIVND (reference sequence). V was pared by 4 bases and J by 4 bases, with 17 bases between. The CDR3 runs 15 residues. For the CDR3, the DNA is TGTGCCAGTAGTAAGGAGGGGGCGCGCGGATACGAGCAGTACTTC. This codes for CASSKEGARGYEQYF.

The chain carries TRBV7-2 and TRBJ2-3; 14 positions match TRBD2. With V trimmed by 5 bases and J by 4 bases, 17 bases remained unmatched. This CDR3 has 20 residues. Germline V gives CDR1 SGHTA, CDR2 FQGNSA. The CDR3 bases are TGTGCCAGCAGCCTACGAACAATTGGGACTAGCGGGAGAGCCCCAGATACGCAGTATTTT. Translation: CASSLRTIGTSGRAPDTQYF.

The chain links TRBV15 to TRBJ2-3, with a tentative D call TRBD2 (6 bases). The CDR3 totals 16 residues. Trimming cost V 0 bases and J 5 bases, with 15 bases left between them. CDR1 is LNHNV and CDR2 is YYDKDF in the germline V gene (reference sequence). The CDR3 protein is CATSRERGAAQDTQYF. In DNA form, the CDR3 reads TGTGCCACCAGCAGAGAGCGGGGCGCCGCTCAAGATACGCAGTATTTT.

The J gene is TRBJ2-1, the V gene TRBV2; TRBD2 matches 9 bases. The CDR3 is 15 residues long. Germline loops: CDR1 SNHLY, CDR2 FYNNEI. Losses at the gene ends were 4 bases for V and 8 bases for J; bases not matched to a gene: 9. CDR3 nucleotides: TGTGCCAGCAGTGCGGAGCGGGGGGCTTACGATGAGCAGTTCTTC. As protein: CASSAERGAYDEQFF.

This clonotype was seen a handful of times. The chain joins TRBV28 to TRBJ2-7, with TRBD1 identical over 9 bases. Germline CDR1 reads MDHEN; CDR2 reads SYDVKM. The CDR3 runs to 14 residues. Unmatched junction bases numbered 6, after V lost 7 bases and J lost 2 bases. CDR3 protein: CASTIQGAAYEQYF. CDR3 DNA sequence: TGTGCCAGCACCATACAGGGGGCGGCCTACGAGCAGTACTTC.

The rearrangement links TRBV20-1 to TRBJ2-1, with D unclear. There are 14 residues in the CDR3. Germline CDR1 and CDR2: DFQATT and SNEGSKA (reference sequence). Trimming shortened V by 3 bases and J by 2 bases, and 11 bases separated the two germline ends. The CDR3 region has the DNA TGCAGTGCTAGTGTGGGATTAGCCTACAATGAGCAGTTCTTC. Encoded protein: CSASVGLAYNEQFF.

CDR3 sequence reads: CAWSLRDNNQPQHF. DNA of the CDR3: TGTGCCTGGAGTTTACGGGACAATAATCAGCCCCAGCATTTT. The rearrangement uses TRBV30 and TRBJ1-5; maybe TRBD1 (6 bases). V dropped 2 bases and J dropped 4 bases, with 12 bases sitting between them. CDR3 length: 14 residues. Per germline, CDR1 GTSNPN and CDR2 SVGIG (reference sequence).

This chain joins TRBV6-5 and TRBJ1-5; D gene uncertain. Germline V lookup: CDR1 MNHEY, CDR2 SVGAGI. V was cut by 0 bases and J by 5 bases, with 11 bases left in between. This CDR3 has 15 amino acids. The CDR3 is CASSYSAGGDQPQHF. CDR3 DNA sequence: TGTGCCAGCAGTTACTCCGCTGGCGGGGATCAGCCCCAGCATTTT.